Presented here are 24 T cell receptor beta chains from one specimen sequenced in a study of preoperative IRX-2 immunotherapy in early breast cancer. The data were produced by immunoSEQ multiplex PCR, yet TCRdb's version contains in-frame clones alone and is incomplete. The top ten clones hold 3.2% of a sample with around 30,000 clones, 82% of them seen once. Noted treatment: preoperative locoregional IRX-2 cytokine immunotherapy. Sampling was performed from a patient treated with IRX-2 immunotherapy. Receptors originate from a human donor with breast cancer.

This clone was seen a few times. V is TRBV30 and J is TRBJ2-5; 9 bases agree with TRBD1. This CDR3 has 15 amino acids. In germline, CDR1 is GTSNPN, CDR2 SVGIG (reference sequence). Germline trimming cut 0 bases from V and 3 bases from J; bases unmatched to any gene: 5. CDR3 loop: CAWSVGQGIEETQYF. The CDR3 nucleotides are TGTGCCTGGAGTGTTGGACAGGGGATTGAAGAGACCCAGTACTTC.

This clone has a handful of counts. V and J are TRBV19 and TRBJ2-3; 10 bases line up with TRBD1. This CDR3 region has 14 residues. Germline-derived CDR1 and CDR2 are LNHDA and SQIVND (reference sequence). V gave up 4 bases and J gave up 4 bases; unmatched junction bases: 2. For the CDR3, the DNA is TGTGCCAGTAGTAGAGGACAGGGGGCAGATACGCAGTATTTT. Protein: CASSRGQGADTQYF.

The genes are TRBV1 and TRBJ2-6; the D call TRBD1 from the table was never checked on the DNA. TRBV1 is flagged as a pseudogene. The CDR3 runs to 16 residues. The CDR3 loop reads CASSQEAVSGANVLTF. CDR3 DNA sequence: TGCGCCAGCAGCCAAGAGGCCGTTTCTGGGGCCAACGTCCTGACTTTC.

As concerns this clone: This specimen includes other DNA sequences encoding the same CDR3. The V gene is TRBV30, the J gene TRBJ2-3; 7 bases are a match to TRBD2. CDR1 GTSNPN and CDR2 SVGIG come from the germline V gene (reference sequence). V was pared by 3 bases and J by 0 bases, with 6 bases of the junction left unmatched. The CDR3 runs 15 residues. CDR3 region: CAWSRGAGSTDTQYF. The CDR3 nucleotides are TGTGCCTGGAGCCGCGGAGCGGGGAGCACAGATACGCAGTATTTT.

In this sample, this clone turned up a few times. The chain joins TRBV11-3 to TRBJ1-1, with TRBD1 matching 8 bases. The CDR3 spans 16 residues. The junction had 7 bases not matched to a gene; V was cut back by 4 bases and J by 0 bases. Germline CDR1 reads SGHNT; CDR2 reads YENEEA. The chain's CDR3 is CASSSDRTGMNTEAFF. CDR3 bases: TGTGCCAGCAGCTCGGATAGGACAGGGATGAACACTGAAGCTTTCTTT.

The V call is TRBV14, the J call TRBJ1-1, with D unclear. The V end was cut by 8 bases, the J end by 1 base, with 8 bases between. The CDR3 length is 12 residues. Germline CDR1 is SGHDN and CDR2 is FVKESK. CDR3 coding DNA: TGTGCCAGCCCCTGGGGGAACACTGAAGCTTTCTTT. It is translated as CASPWGNTEAFF.

The gene calls are TRBV7-6 and TRBJ1-5; TRBD1 matches at 7 bases. Losses at the gene ends were 2 bases for V and 8 bases for J; bases not matched to a gene: 9. The germline CDR1 and CDR2 sequences are SGHVS and FNYEAQ. The CDR3 sequence is 15 residues long. Here the CDR3 reads CASSLNPQGMEPQHF. The CDR3 DNA follows: TGTGCCAGCAGCTTAAACCCACAGGGGATGGAGCCCCAGCATTTT.

The chain couples TRBV6-8 to TRBJ2-2; perhaps D is TRBD1 or TRBD2 (5 bases each). The CDR3 sequence is 14 residues long. In germline, CDR1 is MNHGY, CDR2 SAAAGT. Trimming removed 0 bases at V and 4 bases at J, with 6 bases between. Here the CDR3 reads CASSYSRGTGELFF. CDR3 sequence (DNA): TGTGCCAGCAGTTACTCGAGGGGCACCGGGGAGCTGTTTTTT.

This sequence joins TRBV23-1 and TRBJ1-3; D not resolved. TRBV23-1 is classed as an ORF, of uncertain function. CDR3 size: 20 residues. Trimming left V 6 bases short and J 0 bases short, with 27 bases between. The CDR3 DNA sequence: TGCGCCAGCAGCCAAGATCAAGATGGGTCCCCCAGACCCTCTGGAAACACCATATATTTT. It codes for CASSQDQDGSPRPSGNTIYF.

The chain employs TRBV19 and TRBJ1-5; TRBD1 matches at 9 bases. V shed 6 bases, J shed 0 bases, and the junction held 6 bases outside the gene matches. The CDR3 spans 16 residues. Germline V gene lookup returns CDR1 LNHDA and CDR2 SQIVND (reference sequence). CDR3 nucleotides: TGTGCCAGTAGGGACAGGGGTCTTTATAGCAATCAGCCCCAGCATTTT. Amino acids: CASRDRGLYSNQPQHF. Based on the CDR3 plus reference TRBV19 and TRBJ1-5, the full variable domain is DGGITQSPKYLFRKEGQNVTLSCEQNLNHDAMYWYRQDPGQGLRLIYYSQIVNDFQKGDIAEGYSVSREKKESFPLTVTSAQKNPTAFYLCASRDRGLYSNQPQHFGDGTRLSIL.

This chain connects TRBV6-8 to TRBJ2-6, with D uncertain. The germline V and J ends were trimmed by 10 bases and 1 base, with 11 bases remaining between them. In germline, CDR1 is MNHGY, CDR2 SAAAGT. The CDR3 contains 14 residues. CDR3 DNA: TGTGCCATCAGGACGAGTTCTGGGGCCAACGTCCTGACTTTC. Encoded protein: CAIRTSSGANVLTF.

The V gene is TRBV6-8, the J gene TRBJ1-5, with 9 bases identical to TRBD1. Germline V gene lookup returns CDR1 MNHGY and CDR2 SAAAGT. The CDR3 totals 15 residues. The junction had 9 bases not matched to a gene; V was cut back by 6 bases and J by 6 bases. In DNA, the CDR3 is TGTGCCAGCAGGCAAACAGGGGGCGGGGGTCAGCCCCAGCATTTT. Encoded protein: CASRQTGGGGQPQHF.

The J gene is TRBJ2-3, the V gene TRBV25-1; the D gene is possibly TRBD2 (6 bases). V lost 2 bases and J lost 5, with 8 bases in between. CDR1 and CDR2 (germline): MGHDK, SYGVNS. CDR3 length: 13 amino acids. The CDR3 protein is CASSEGGLDTQYF. DNA of the CDR3: TGTGCCAGCAGTGAAGGAGGGTTAGATACGCAGTATTTT.

This chain uses TRBV5-1 with TRBJ2-7, with D uncertain. V was pared by 0 bases and J by 0 bases, with 7 bases between. CDR1 is SGHRS, CDR2 YFSETQ, per germline. The CDR3 is 14 residues long. DNA for the CDR3: TGCGCCAGCAGCTTGGCTTCGAACTCCTACGAGCAGTACTTC. Residues: CASSLASNSYEQYF.

The chain carries TRBV5-1 and TRBJ2-3; 12 bases are a match to TRBD2. The junction had 13 bases not matched to a gene; V was cut back by 5 bases and J by 6 bases. Germline V lookup: CDR1 SGHRS, CDR2 YFSETQ. The CDR3 is 17 residues long. This chain's CDR3 is CASRTEILAGGGDTQYF. CDR3 sequence (DNA): TGCGCCAGCAGAACGGAGATACTAGCGGGAGGAGGGGATACGCAGTATTTT.

The V and J genes are TRBV7-4 and TRBJ2-1, with TRBD2 matching 8 bases. V trimming: 3 bases; J trimming: 3 bases; junction bases outside the gene matches: 7. From germline, CDR1 is SGHVT and CDR2 SQSDAQ. CDR3 length equals 16 residues. This CDR3 reads CASSLSTGLDYNEQFF. The CDR3 DNA reads TGTGCCAGCAGCTTGAGCACGGGACTAGACTACAATGAGCAGTTCTTC.

This clone was counted a few times. The chain uses TRBV19 and TRBJ1-5; possibly TRBD1 for D (6 bases). V lost 8 bases to trimming and J lost 3 bases, with 14 bases between them. The CDR3 has 14 amino acids. In germline, CDR1 is LNHDA, CDR2 SQIVND (reference sequence). This chain's CDR3 is CASQGGLLNQPQHF. DNA of the CDR3: TGTGCCAGTCAAGGGGGTCTTCTCAATCAGCCCCAGCATTTT. The full variable domain, rest sourced from reference TRBV19 and TRBJ1-5, is DGGITQSPKYLFRKEGQNVTLSCEQNLNHDAMYWYRQDPGQGLRLIYYSQIVNDFQKGDIAEGYSVSREKKESFPLTVTSAQKNPTAFYLCASQGGLLNQPQHFGDGTRLSIL.

The V and J genes are TRBV28 and TRBJ2-1; unclear D gene. V lost 8 bases, J lost 7 bases, and 15 bases lay in between. Germline V lookup: CDR1 MDHEN, CDR2 SYDVKM. This CDR3 has 13 amino acids. The CDR3 sequence: CASWVASGNEQFF. The CDR3 DNA follows: TGTGCCAGCTGGGTGGCATCCGGGAATGAGCAGTTCTTC.

J is TRBJ1-5 and V is TRBV5-1; D call uncertain. V was clipped by 0 bases and J by 0 bases, with 7 bases between them. Germline CDR1 SGHRS, CDR2 YFSETQ. The CDR3 is 15 residues long. The CDR3, as DNA: TGCGCCAGCAGCTTGGGACTGTATAGCAATCAGCCCCAGCATTTT. It is translated as CASSLGLYSNQPQHF.

The chain links TRBV6-8 to TRBJ2-7, with D perhaps matching TRBD1 (6 bases). The V end was cut by 10 bases, the J end by 2 bases, with 18 bases between. CDR3 length equals 14 residues. CDR1 is MNHGY and CDR2 is SAAAGT in the germline V gene. The CDR3 DNA follows: TGTGCCACAACAACCCACAGGGTACCCTACGAGCAGTACTTC. Protein product: CATTTHRVPYEQYF.

The chain is built from TRBV14 and TRBJ1-5; no clear D gene. Germline V gene sequence: CDR1 SGHDN, CDR2 FVKESK. V lost 1 base and J 4 bases, leaving 8 bases between the germline ends. The CDR3 extends over 14 amino acids. Here the CDR3 reads CASSQAGWNQPQHF. Written as DNA, the CDR3 is TGTGCCAGCAGCCAAGCAGGATGGAATCAGCCCCAGCATTTT.

This chain connects TRBV6-8 to TRBJ1-5; 8 bases are shared with TRBD1. J lost 7 bases, V lost 6 bases, and 8 bases had no gene match. This CDR3 is built from 14 residues. CDR1 is MNHGY, CDR2 SAAAGT, per germline. The CDR3 DNA follows: TGTGCCAGCAGCCCAGACAGGGGTGGCCAGCCCCAGCATTTT. Its protein is CASSPDRGGQPQHF.

J is TRBJ2-3 and V is TRBV18; 11 nucleotides match TRBD2. V lost 5 bases to trimming and J lost 0 bases; unmatched junction nucleotides: 4. The germline gives CDR1 KGHSH, CDR2 LQKENI. The CDR3 has 16 residues. The CDR3 DNA reads TGTGCCAGCTCATCAAGACTAGCGGGAAGCACAGATACGCAGTATTTT. It yields the protein CASSSRLAGSTDTQYF.

The V and J genes are TRBV23-1 and TRBJ2-1; 9 bases are shared with TRBD2. TRBV23-1 is an open reading frame whose function is uncertain. V shed 6 bases and J 0 bases; nucleotides not matched to a gene: 15. The CDR3 extends over 19 amino acids. The CDR3 here is CASSQDPSTSGYSYNEQFF. Here the CDR3 DNA reads TGCGCCAGCAGCCAAGATCCGTCGACTAGCGGATACTCCTACAATGAGCAGTTCTTC.